This T cell receptor beta chain was sequenced during a study of T cell responses to AZD1222 COVID-19 vaccine. General study points: Spike-specific TCR depth and breadth grew after two AZD1222 doses.

About this clone itself: As yet, its antigen is unknown.

The J segment lost 6 bases and the V segment lost 7 bases, leaving 5 bases of the junction unmatched. In germline, CDR1 is SGHRS, CDR2 YFSETQ. The CDR3 totals 12 residues. Some clones are missing from TCRdb's copy, which holds only in-frame ones; the method was immunoSEQ multiplex PCR. The sample carries 90,000 to 150,000 clones, about 88% recorded once. This chain links TRBV5-1 with TRBJ2-3; 7 positions match TRBD1. The source material was peripheral blood, sampled 28 days after the second AZD1222 dose. The receptor comes from an adult who received the AZD1222 COVID-19 vaccine. CDR3 nucleotides: TGCGCCAGCGCGACAGGGCTGGATACGCAGTATTTT. Its translation: CASATGLDTQYF. Filled out from reference TRBV5-1 and TRBJ2-3, the complete variable domain reads KAGVTQTPRYLIKTRGQQVTLSCSPISGHRSVSWYQQTPGQGLQFLFEYFSETQRNKGNFPGRFSGRQFSNSRSEMNVSTLELGDSALYLCASATGLDTQYFGPGTRLTVL.